This T cell receptor beta chain was sequenced in a study of B cell selection in AIRE deficiency (dated by TCRdb to about 2019). The study in broad terms: TCRbeta repertoires of sorted blood CD4+ conventional T cells and regulatory T cells were compared between AIRE-deficient patients and healthy controls. The TCR-sequenced cohort comprised about 5 AIRE-deficient APECED patients and about 5 healthy control donors.

Turning to this clone: The specificity of this receptor is unknown. No much larger clone exists at a distance of one base, and base qualities are not known.

TCRbeta chain sequencing was performed with the immunoSEQ platform. The original pipeline was this. Roughly 110,000 distinct in-frame TCRbeta sequences from patients and fewer than 1.5x10^5 from healthy donors were obtained from pooled conventional T cell repertoires. Treg TCRbeta sequences found in two or more individuals were classed as public, and these public Treg TCRbeta sequences were then looked for in Tconv repertoires. Differences between groups were assessed by Mann-Whitney U tests with Bonferroni-Dunn correction in GraphPad Prism 7.03. The source is immuneACCESS, and TCRdb retained only in-frame sequences with V and J called. Part of the clones is not carried over; for the studies checked, unresolved V genes explain less than half of this, and the remainder is unexplained. V, J and clone size are those of that table, while D and trimming were read from the DNA. The sample includes 20,000 to 25,000 clones, with roughly 97% observed a single time. The ten largest clones represent approximately 0.17% of the sample.

Results and caveats for the whole study, not just this receptor: About 30.6% of the Treg TCRbeta sequences shared among healthy donors were detected in patient Tconv cells, suggesting that Treg-biased clones are diverted into the Tconv compartment. Of approximately 4,000 shared Treg TCRbeta sequences, less than 35% were shared only among healthy donors and over 8% only among patients, suggesting less efficient Treg selection without AIRE. Only TCRbeta chains were sequenced; around 36% of shared healthy-donor Treg sequences also occurred in healthy Tconv, possibly because of differing TCRalpha chains. Tconv and Treg cells from AIRE-deficient patients showed TCRBV gene usage, CDR3 length and TCR diversity similar to those of healthy donors. Shared Treg sequences had shorter CDR3s, reflecting a bias toward rearrangements with few non-templated nucleotide insertions.

As encoded in the germline V gene (reference sequence), CDR1 is LNHNV while CDR2 is YYDKDF. V is shortened by 5 bases, J by 2 bases, and the region joining them spans 16 bases. The CDR3 contains 16 residues, cysteine and phenylalanine counted. Just CDR3 DNA is preserved here, 48 bases in frame from base 1. CD4+CD127+ cells were sorted as the conventional CD4 T cell population. The AIRE-deficient patients had APECED syndrome. Tconv and Treg cells for TCRbeta sequencing were sorted on a FACSAria flow cytometer. The sorted cells went into 5-ml round-bottom polystyrene tubes, and the dry cell pellets were then frozen at -80 degrees C until sequencing.

This sequence uses TRBV15 and TRBJ2-1; the D call is possibly TRBD1 or TRBD2, each sharing 5 bases. Sequenced: conventional CD4+ T cells sorted from PBMCs. The TCR comes from a human donor with AIRE deficiency. The CDR3 region has the sequence CATSPLGGGAYNEQFF. The sequenced DNA: TGTGCCACCAGCCCCCTTGGGGGTGGGGCCTACAATGAGCAGTTCTTC. With the portions outside the CDR3 filled from the reference TRBV15 and TRBJ2-1 genes, the complete variable region becomes DAMVIQNPRYQVTQFGKPVTLSCSQTLNHNVMYWYQQKSSQAPKLLFHYYDKDFNNEADTPDNFQSRRPNTSFCFLDIRSPGLGDTAMYLCATSPLGGGAYNEQFFGPGTRLTVL.